These T cell receptor beta chains were read from a single sample in a study of shared clonotypes between healthy human individuals. Using immunoSEQ multiplex PCR, the repertoire was profiled, and TCRdb retains in-frame clones only, with some absent. Of millions of clones listed, about 95% were seen once; the top ten hold around 1.1%. Sequences were obtained from naive CD8+ T cells sorted from blood. The source of these receptors is a man aged 18 to 30 in good health. The conserved cysteine and the conserved F or W are not part of the CDR3 here. Fields, in order: V gene, CDR3 protein.

v_gene: TRBV2
CDR3aa: ASSGDSYNEQF

v_gene: TRBV7-8
CDR3aa: ASSPTPGTSNNQPQH

v_gene: TRBV28
CDR3aa: ASSPPWERQPQH

v_gene: TRBV10-1
CDR3aa: ASAGPGTDTQY

v_gene: TRBV4-1
CDR3aa: ASSQVHGYPNSPLH

v_gene: TRBV5-1
CDR3aa: ASSLRTDSYEQY

v_gene: TRBV15
CDR3aa: ATSREGEEMWEQY

v_gene: TRBV11-2
CDR3aa: ASSLVLGLANEQF

v_gene: TRBV28
CDR3aa: ATAGGPFGYEQY

v_gene: TRBV27
CDR3aa: ASSPSAGERNTGELF

v_gene: TRBV5-6
CDR3aa: ASSRPSGSSDTQY

v_gene: TRBV10-1
CDR3aa: ASSETTSGPQAEQF

v_gene: TRBV28
CDR3aa: ASSSLQGLGTDTQY

v_gene: TRBV9
CDR3aa: ASSVGTGKGSPLH

v_gene: TRBV5-1
CDR3aa: ASSLADREGGYT

v_gene: TRBV30
CDR3aa: AWSLDGGAVNTEAF

v_gene: TRBV27
CDR3aa: ASSLGSEQY

v_gene: TRBV11-2
CDR3aa: ASSSPGRRDRGQETQY

v_gene: TRBV4-1
CDR3aa: ASSQANSLNTEAF

v_gene: TRBV9
CDR3aa: ASSPDGVRTDTQY

v_gene: TRBV4-3
CDR3aa: ASRLIGGQSGYT

v_gene: TRBV29-1
CDR3aa: SVENRNNEKLF